The 27 T cell receptor beta chains in this list originate from one sample, sequenced in a study of shared clonotypes between healthy human individuals. The assay was immunoSEQ multiplex PCR, and TCRdb's table has in-frame clones only and misses some. The table lists some 2,500,000 clones, under 95% of them singletons. The sequenced material came from naive CD4+ T cells from PBMCs. The subset was: CD45RA+ positively selected. Receptor source: a man aged 18 to 29 in good health. Some clones in this sample may be carry-over from other donors' samples.

The chain uses TRBV6-1 and TRBJ1-1; 8 bases agree with TRBD1. The CDR3 extends over 11 amino acids. Germline V lookup: CDR1 MNHNS, CDR2 SASEGT. Trimming cost V 11 bases and J 8 bases; bases outside gene matches: 7. CDR3 bases: TGTGCCGGAAAGGACAGGGCCGAAGCTTTCTTT. Protein: CAGKDRAEAFF.

The chain couples TRBV5-1 to TRBJ2-1, with 11 bases matching TRBD2. Germline V lookup: CDR1 SGHRS, CDR2 YFSETQ. The CDR3 runs 17 residues. After removal of 0 bases from V and 1 base from J, the junction contained 3 bases not matched to a gene. The CDR3 region has the DNA TGCGCCAGCAGCTTGGAAACTAGCGGGGGTTCCTACAATGAGCAGTTCTTC. Translating gives CASSLETSGGSYNEQFF.

The chain couples TRBV5-1 to TRBJ1-4; the D gene is possibly TRBD1 (6 bases). This CDR3 is 16 amino acids long. V lost 0 bases to trimming and J lost 3 bases, with 12 bases between them. Germline CDR1 SGHRS, CDR2 YFSETQ. The CDR3 protein is CASSLVGPGANEKLFF. The CDR3 bases are TGCGCCAGCAGCTTGGTGGGCCCAGGGGCTAATGAAAAACTGTTTTTT.

The V call is TRBV18, the J call TRBJ1-4; D unresolved. With 6 bases removed from V and 7 bases from J, the gap between germline ends came to 12 bases. The CDR3 is 13 amino acids. Germline lookup yields CDR1 KGHSH and CDR2 LQKENI. CDR3 coding DNA: TGTGCCAGCTCTCCCGGGGTAACTGAAAAACTGTTTTTT. Translating it yields CASSPGVTEKLFF.

The rearrangement uses TRBV7-2 and TRBJ2-7, with TRBD2 as a possible D gene (6 bases). V was cut by 2 bases and J by 3 bases, with 17 bases left in between. The CDR3 runs to 16 residues. Germline CDR1 is SGHTA and CDR2 is FQGNSA. CDR3 coding DNA: TGTGCCAGCAGCTTAAACGGGGCTAGCGAACTCTACGAGCAGTACTTC. Protein: CASSLNGASELYEQYF.

A remark on this clone: The identical CDR3 is also encoded by other nucleotide sequences in the sample. The chain recombines TRBV18 with TRBJ1-2, with TRBD1 identical over 11 bases. CDR1 and CDR2 (germline): KGHSH, LQKENI. V lost 6 bases and J lost 6; bases outside the gene matches: 6. CDR3 length equals 14 residues. This CDR3 is CASSPGTGGNGYTF. The CDR3 DNA is TGTGCCAGCTCCCCCGGGACAGGGGGAAATGGCTACACCTTC.

This chain uses TRBV29-1 with TRBJ1-3; D not resolved. V lost 6 bases to trimming and J lost 2 bases, with 17 bases between them. This CDR3 is 15 amino acids long. Per the germline V gene, CDR1 is SQVTM and CDR2 is ANQGSEA. CDR3 sequence reads: CSVARGSGPGNTIYF. For the CDR3, the DNA is TGCAGCGTAGCCCGAGGGTCAGGTCCTGGAAACACCATATATTTT.

This clone has just one count. The chain has TRBV30 and TRBJ1-6, with D unresolved. The germline gives CDR1 GTSNPN, CDR2 SVGIG (reference sequence). The CDR3 loop spans 12 amino acids. Trimming shortened V by 3 bases and J by 14 bases, and 14 bases separated the two germline ends. CDR3 nucleotide sequence: TGTGCCTGGAGCTCTGCGGATCCAACCCTCCACTTT. Translation gives CAWSSADPTLHF.

Worth noting for this clone: Additional DNA sequences in this sample encode the identical CDR3. The chain combines TRBV28 with TRBJ2-5; D is possibly TRBD1 or TRBD2 (6 bases each). The V end was cut by 6 bases, the J end by 2 bases, with 13 bases between. This CDR3 has 14 amino acids. Germline-derived CDR1 and CDR2 are MDHEN and SYDVKM. Here the CDR3 reads CASSLGGQQETQYF. The CDR3 nucleotides are TGTGCCAGCAGCCTAGGGGGGCAGCAAGAGACCCAGTACTTC.

Remarks on this clone: Different DNA sequences within this sample yield the same CDR3. The chain couples TRBV11-2 to TRBJ1-1; D is undetermined. CDR1 SGHAT and CDR2 FQNNGV come from the germline V gene. V was clipped by 4 bases and J by 1 base, with 7 bases between them. CDR3 length: 13 residues. CDR3 in amino acids: CASSSRGNTEAFF. DNA of the CDR3: TGTGCCAGCAGCTCGCGCGGGAACACTGAAGCTTTCTTT.

V usage is TRBV28 and J usage is TRBJ1-1; D gene uncertain. The CDR3 is 14 amino acids. Germline V gene data show CDR1 as MDHEN and CDR2 as SYDVKM. V dropped 6 bases and J dropped 2 bases, with 13 bases sitting between them. The CDR3 reads CASSPVGSNTEAFF. The CDR3 DNA follows: TGTGCCAGCAGCCCTGTTGGATCCAACACTGAAGCTTTCTTT.

A single count supports this clone. The chain joins TRBV19 to TRBJ2-5; D gene ambiguous. The CDR3 loop spans 14 amino acids. V was cut by 2 bases and J by 6 bases, with 13 bases left in between. Germline CDR1 is LNHDA and CDR2 is SQIVND (reference sequence). The CDR3 here is CASSISLGVKTQYF. CDR3 nucleotide sequence: TGTGCCAGTAGTATAAGTCTAGGCGTGAAGACCCAGTACTTC.

The V and J genes are TRBV18 and TRBJ2-1; 14 positions agree with TRBD2. The CDR3 covers 16 residues. J lost 8 bases, V lost 3 bases, and 6 bases had no gene match. Germline V gene data show CDR1 as KGHSH and CDR2 as LQKENI. CDR3 protein: CASSPGTSGRIDEQFF. In nucleotides, the CDR3 is TGTGCCAGCTCACCCGGGACTAGCGGGAGAATCGATGAGCAGTTCTTC.

The chain joins TRBV30 to TRBJ1-3; 7 bases agree with TRBD1. There are 15 residues in the CDR3. From germline, CDR1 is GTSNPN and CDR2 SVGIG (reference sequence). After removal of 5 bases from V and 0 bases from J, the junction contained 7 bases not matched to a gene. The CDR3 is CAWGGDSYSGNTIYF. CDR3 bases: TGTGCCTGGGGGGGGGACAGCTACTCTGGAAACACCATATATTTT.

Note on this clone: In the same sample, other DNA sequences code for this CDR3. V usage is TRBV29-1 and J usage is TRBJ2-3; D gene unclear. Trimming left V 4 bases short and J 3 bases short, with 2 bases between. Per germline, CDR1 SQVTM and CDR2 ANQGSEA. The CDR3 runs 10 residues. The CDR3 protein is CSVVTDTQYF. CDR3 coding DNA: TGCAGCGTTGTAACAGATACGCAGTATTTT.

The chain links TRBV28 to TRBJ1-1, with D possibly being TRBD1 (5 bases). V lost 7 bases and J lost 8, with 17 bases in between. The CDR3 sequence is 13 residues long. Germline CDR1 reads MDHEN; CDR2 reads SYDVKM. CDR3 in DNA: TGTGCCAGCACCCCGTGGGAGGGGAGAGAAGCTTTCTTT. This encodes CASTPWEGREAFF. Using reference TRBV28 and TRBJ1-1 for the parts outside the CDR3, the full variable domain is DVKVTQSSRYLVKRTGEKVFLECVQDMDHENMFWYRQDPGLGLRLIYFSYDVKMKEKGDIPEGYSVSREKKERFSLILESASTNQTSMYLCASTPWEGREAFFGQGTRLTVV.

Notes on this clone: This specimen includes other DNA sequences encoding the same CDR3. This sequence joins TRBV29-1 and TRBJ1-1; the D is unclear. The CDR3 is 13 residues long. Between the trimmed V and J ends, which lost 4 bases and 0 bases, there was a span of 9 bases. In germline, CDR1 is SQVTM, CDR2 ANQGSEA. The CDR3 loop is CSVVRPLNTEAFF. The CDR3 coding sequence is TGCAGCGTTGTAAGGCCGCTGAACACTGAAGCTTTCTTT.

This chain joins TRBV4-2 and TRBJ2-3; 7 nucleotides align to TRBD2. The CDR3 totals 16 residues. The germline V gene encodes CDR1 LGHNA and CDR2 YNFKEQ. J gave up 2 bases and V 1 base, and 6 bases lay outside the gene matches. CDR3 nucleotide sequence: TGTGCCAGCAGCCAAGTTTATCGGGAGGACACAGATACGCAGTATTTT. Translating gives CASSQVYREDTDTQYF.

The chain links TRBV7-2 to TRBJ2-7; D not resolved. Germline-derived CDR1 and CDR2 are SGHTA and FQGNSA. V gave up 5 bases and J gave up 2 bases, with 7 bases separating them. CDR3 length equals 12 residues. DNA for the CDR3: TGTGCCAGCAGCCCAGACCCCTACGAGCAGTACTTC. It translates to CASSPDPYEQYF. Looking up the rest from reference TRBV7-2 and TRBJ2-7 gives the full variable domain: GAGVSQSPSNKVTEKGKDVELRCDPISGHTALYWYRQSLGQGLEFLIYFQGNSAPDKSGLPSDRFSAERTGGSVSTLTIQRTQQEDSAVYLCASSPDPYEQYFGPGTRLTVT.

V usage is TRBV2 and J usage is TRBJ2-2; maybe TRBD2 (6 bases). The V and J ends lost 4 bases and 6 bases respectively, with 15 bases between them. The CDR3 spans 15 residues. From germline, CDR1 is SNHLY and CDR2 FYNNEI. This CDR3 reads CASSGRGGIPGELFF. The DNA for the CDR3 is TGTGCCAGCAGTGGAAGGGGAGGTATACCCGGGGAGCTGTTTTTT.

The chain is built from TRBV7-3 and TRBJ2-1, with D perhaps TRBD1 or TRBD2 (5 bases each). V dropped 3 bases and J dropped 5 bases, with 8 bases sitting between them. Per the germline V gene, CDR1 is SGHTA and CDR2 is FQGTGA. The CDR3 is 13 residues long. CDR3 nucleotide sequence: TGTGCCAGCAGCTTTGGGGGAAACAATGAGCAGTTCTTC. The encoded protein is CASSFGGNNEQFF.

This chain links TRBV23-1 with TRBJ1-5, with a weak D call TRBD1 (5 bases). TRBV23-1 is noted as an ORF with a role that remains uncertain. V gave up 4 bases and J gave up 11 bases, with 30 bases separating them. CDR3 size: 18 residues. CDR3 in amino acids: CASSPGAQGLSPSQAQHF. Written as DNA, the CDR3 is TGCGCCAGCAGTCCTGGTGCCCAGGGACTCTCTCCCTCTCAAGCCCAGCATTTT.

The J gene is TRBJ2-2, the V gene TRBV7-8; TRBD1 matches 9 bases. Per germline, CDR1 SGHVS and CDR2 FQNEAQ. The V and J ends lost 4 bases and 6 bases, in that order; junction bases with no gene match: 3. CDR3 size: 14 residues. The CDR3 DNA reads as TGTGCCAGCAGCTCTAGACAGGGGGCCGGGGAGCTGTTTTTT. This encodes CASSSRQGAGELFF.

This chain links TRBV19 with TRBJ2-7; possible D gene TRBD2, 6 bases. The CDR3 sequence is 15 residues long. The germline gives CDR1 LNHDA, CDR2 SQIVND (reference sequence). Trimming took 9 bases from V and 7 from J, leaving 25 bases between them. The CDR3 protein is CASRLGGARSGEQYF. CDR3 DNA sequence: TGTGCCAGCCGACTCGGCGGGGCCCGTTCCGGGGAGCAGTACTTC.

The J gene is TRBJ1-1, the V gene TRBV19; tentative D call: TRBD1 (6 bases). CDR1 is LNHDA, CDR2 SQIVND, per germline (reference sequence). V was clipped by 7 bases and J by 2 bases, with 17 bases between them. The CDR3 extends over 15 amino acids. The CDR3 DNA reads as TGTGCCAGTATCCCGGGGGGGGCGGATAACACTGAAGCTTTCTTT. Its translation: CASIPGGADNTEAFF.

The CDR3 region is CASRPRDGLWLPQHF. CDR3 sequence (DNA): TGTGCCAGCCGCCCACGGGACGGACTTTGGCTGCCCCAGCATTTT. The chain is built from TRBV19 and TRBJ1-5, with D maybe TRBD1 (5 bases). CDR3 length equals 15 residues. In germline, CDR1 is LNHDA, CDR2 SQIVND (reference sequence). V dropped 9 bases and J dropped 9 bases, with 24 bases sitting between them. The full variable domain, its missing parts supplied by reference TRBV19 and TRBJ1-5, is DGGITQSPKYLFRKEGQNVTLSCEQNLNHDAMYWYRQDPGQGLRLIYYSQIVNDFQKGDIAEGYSVSREKKESFPLTVTSAQKNPTAFYLCASRPRDGLWLPQHFGDGTRLSIL.

In regard to this clone: The sample holds other DNA sequences that translate to the same CDR3. CDR3 region: CASSYSLSSSYNEQFF. The DNA of the CDR3 is TGTGCCAGCAGTTACTCGCTGTCAAGCTCCTACAATGAGCAGTTCTTC. The rearrangement links TRBV6-5 to TRBJ2-1; D is ambiguous. This CDR3 is built from 16 residues. Germline CDR1 is MNHEY and CDR2 is SVGAGI. Trimming took 0 bases from V and 0 from J, leaving 9 bases between them.